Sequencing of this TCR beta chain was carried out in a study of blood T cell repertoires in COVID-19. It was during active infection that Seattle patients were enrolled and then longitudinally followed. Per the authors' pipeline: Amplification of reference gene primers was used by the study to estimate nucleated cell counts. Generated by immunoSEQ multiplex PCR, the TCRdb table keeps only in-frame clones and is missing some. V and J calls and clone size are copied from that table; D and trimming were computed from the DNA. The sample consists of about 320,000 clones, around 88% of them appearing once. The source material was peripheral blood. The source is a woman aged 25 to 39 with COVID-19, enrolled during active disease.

In DNA, the CDR3 is TGCAGTGCTAACGGCAATGAGCAGTTCTTC. It translates to CSANGNEQFF. The rearrangement uses TRBV20-1 and TRBJ2-1, with D unclear. The V end was cut by 4 bases, the J end by 6 bases, with 4 bases between. The CDR3 is made up of 10 amino acids. Germline V CDR1 and CDR2: DFQATT, SNEGSKA (reference sequence).